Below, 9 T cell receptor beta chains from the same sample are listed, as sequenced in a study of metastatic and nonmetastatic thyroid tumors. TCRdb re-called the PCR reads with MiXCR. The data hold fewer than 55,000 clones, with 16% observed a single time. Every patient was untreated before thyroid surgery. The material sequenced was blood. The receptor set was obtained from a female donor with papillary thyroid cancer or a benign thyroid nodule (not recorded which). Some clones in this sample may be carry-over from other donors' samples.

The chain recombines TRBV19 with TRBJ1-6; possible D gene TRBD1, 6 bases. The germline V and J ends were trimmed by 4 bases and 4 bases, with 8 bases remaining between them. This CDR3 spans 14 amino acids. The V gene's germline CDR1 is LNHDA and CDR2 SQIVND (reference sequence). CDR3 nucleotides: TGTGCCAGTAGTAACACAGGGTATAATTCACCCCTCCACTTT. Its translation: CASSNTGYNSPLHF.

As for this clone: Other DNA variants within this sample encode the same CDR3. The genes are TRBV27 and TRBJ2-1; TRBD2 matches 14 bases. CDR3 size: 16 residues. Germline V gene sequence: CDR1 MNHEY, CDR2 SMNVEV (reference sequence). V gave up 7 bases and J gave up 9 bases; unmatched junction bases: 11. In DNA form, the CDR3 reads TGTGCCAGCAACGCACCCGGGACTAGCGGGAGTGGTGAGCAGTTCTTC. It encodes CASNAPGTSGSGEQFF.

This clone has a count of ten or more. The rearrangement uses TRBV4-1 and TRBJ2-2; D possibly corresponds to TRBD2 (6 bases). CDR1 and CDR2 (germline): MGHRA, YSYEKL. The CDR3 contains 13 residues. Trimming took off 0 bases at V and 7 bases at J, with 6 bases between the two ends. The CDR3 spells CASSQEEGGELFF. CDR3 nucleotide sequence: TGCGCCAGCAGCCAAGAGGAGGGCGGGGAGCTGTTTTTT.

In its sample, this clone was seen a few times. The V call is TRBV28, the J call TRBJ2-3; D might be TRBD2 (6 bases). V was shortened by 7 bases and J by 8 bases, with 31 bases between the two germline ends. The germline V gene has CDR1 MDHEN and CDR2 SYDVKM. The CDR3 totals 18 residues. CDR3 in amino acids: CASNPYRAGSPTEGTQYF. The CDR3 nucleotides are TGTGCCAGCAACCCATATCGGGCGGGATCACCTACGGAGGGTACGCAGTATTTT.

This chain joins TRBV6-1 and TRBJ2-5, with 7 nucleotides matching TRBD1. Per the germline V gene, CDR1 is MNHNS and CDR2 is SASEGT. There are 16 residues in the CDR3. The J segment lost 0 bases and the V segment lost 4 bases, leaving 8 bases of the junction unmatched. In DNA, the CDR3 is TGTGCCAGCAGTGCAACCCAACAGGGGTACCAAGAGACCCAGTACTTC. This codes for CASSATQQGYQETQYF.

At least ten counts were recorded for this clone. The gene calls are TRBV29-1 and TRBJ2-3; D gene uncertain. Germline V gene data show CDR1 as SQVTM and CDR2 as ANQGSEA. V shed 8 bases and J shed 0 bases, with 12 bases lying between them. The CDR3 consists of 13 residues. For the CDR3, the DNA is TGCAGCCTCATCCTTCCAAGCACAGATACGCAGTATTTT. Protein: CSLILPSTDTQYF.

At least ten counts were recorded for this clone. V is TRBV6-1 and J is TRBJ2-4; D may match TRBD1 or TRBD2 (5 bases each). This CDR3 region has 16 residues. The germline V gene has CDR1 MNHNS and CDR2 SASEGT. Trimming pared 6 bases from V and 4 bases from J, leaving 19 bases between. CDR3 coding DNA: TGTGCCAGCAGCCAACTCCCCGGGACCGCTAAAAACATTCAGTACTTC. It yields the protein CASSQLPGTAKNIQYF.

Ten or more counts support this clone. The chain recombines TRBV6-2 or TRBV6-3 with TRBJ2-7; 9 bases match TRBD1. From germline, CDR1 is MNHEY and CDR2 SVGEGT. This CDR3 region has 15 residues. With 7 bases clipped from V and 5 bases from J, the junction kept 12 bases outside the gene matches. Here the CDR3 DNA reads TGTGCCAGCATCCCACAGGGGGCAGGAAGAGACGAGCAGTACTTC. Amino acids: CASIPQGAGRDEQYF.

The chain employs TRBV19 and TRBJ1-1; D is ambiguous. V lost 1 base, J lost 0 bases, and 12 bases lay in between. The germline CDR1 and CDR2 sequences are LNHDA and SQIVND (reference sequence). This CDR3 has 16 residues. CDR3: CASSIGPRRLNTEAFF. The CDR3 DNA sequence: TGTGCCAGTAGTATAGGACCCCGCCGTCTGAACACTGAAGCTTTCTTT. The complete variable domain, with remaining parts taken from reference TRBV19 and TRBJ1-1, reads DGGITQSPKYLFRKEGQNVTLSCEQNLNHDAMYWYRQDPGQGLRLIYYSQIVNDFQKGDIAEGYSVSREKKESFPLTVTSAQKNPTAFYLCASSIGPRRLNTEAFFGQGTRLTVV.